Detailed here is one TCR beta chain. Its antigen is as yet unknown. One end of the junction fails to match germline, which may point to a read error. The CDR3 sequence is 14 residues long. Germline CDR1 is WNHNN and CDR2 is SYGVQD (reference sequence). The sample is drawn from a study of CD8+CD57+ T cells in acquired aplastic anemia. Study at large: Isolated CD4+ and CD8+ cells, once sorted, yielded DNA averaging roughly 3.2 ug. There were 11 million or so reads, on average, for CD4+ cells from healthy donors. General observations from the study: Patients had twenty-nine CD8+ CDR3 sequences in common with controls (the shared set). In CD8+ cells, Simpson's diversity showed no significant difference between patients and controls.

Profiling of TCR beta VDJ combinations and CDR3 sequences used genomic DNA as template. TCRdb processed the reads anew with MiXCR; each CDR3 protein has one entry. The sample comprises some 210,000 distinct CDR3 sequences, 61% of which are singletons, and 25% to 30% rests with the top ten. Material: sorted CD4+, CD8+, or CD8+CD57+ T cells (not recorded which) from PBMCs. The chain is built from TRBV10-1 and TRBJ2-5; weak D call: TRBD2 (6 bases). The TCR was taken from a human donor in good health. The CDR3 loop is CAISEEGMMETQYF. DNA for the CDR3: TGTGCCATCAGTGAGGAGGGGATGATGGAGACCCAGTACTTC.